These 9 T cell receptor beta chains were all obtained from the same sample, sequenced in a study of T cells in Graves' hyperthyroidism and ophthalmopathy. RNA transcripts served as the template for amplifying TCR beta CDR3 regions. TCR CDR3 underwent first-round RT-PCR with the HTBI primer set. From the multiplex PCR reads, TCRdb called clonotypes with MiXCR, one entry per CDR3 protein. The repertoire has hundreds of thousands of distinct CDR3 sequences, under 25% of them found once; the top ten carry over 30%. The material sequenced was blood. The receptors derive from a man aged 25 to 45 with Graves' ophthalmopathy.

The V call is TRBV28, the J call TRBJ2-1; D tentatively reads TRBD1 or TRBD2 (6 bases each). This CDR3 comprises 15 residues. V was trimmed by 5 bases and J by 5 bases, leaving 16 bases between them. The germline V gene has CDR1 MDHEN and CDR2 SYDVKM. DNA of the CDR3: TGTGCCAGCAGTGGATCCCGGGGGCTTAACAATGAGCAGTTCTTC. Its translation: CASSGSRGLNNEQFF.

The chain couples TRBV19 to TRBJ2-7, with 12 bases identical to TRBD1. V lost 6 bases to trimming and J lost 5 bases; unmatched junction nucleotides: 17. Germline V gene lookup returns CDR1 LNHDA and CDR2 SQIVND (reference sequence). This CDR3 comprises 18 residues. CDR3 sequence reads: CASRGTGGRGGGHDEQYF. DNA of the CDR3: TGTGCCAGTAGGGGGACAGGGGGCCGAGGAGGGGGTCACGACGAGCAGTACTTC.

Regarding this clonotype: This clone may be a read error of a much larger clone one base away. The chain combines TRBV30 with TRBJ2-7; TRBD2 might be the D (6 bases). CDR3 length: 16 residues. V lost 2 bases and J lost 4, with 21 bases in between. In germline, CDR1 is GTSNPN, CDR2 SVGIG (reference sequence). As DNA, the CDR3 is TGTGCCTGGAGTCGTGGAGGGGCACGGAGGATTTACGAGCAGTACTTC. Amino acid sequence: CAWSRGGARRIYEQYF.

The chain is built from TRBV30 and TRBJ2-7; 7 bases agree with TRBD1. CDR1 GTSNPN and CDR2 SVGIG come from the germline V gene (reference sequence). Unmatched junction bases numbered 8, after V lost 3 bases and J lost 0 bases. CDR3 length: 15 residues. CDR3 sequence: CAWSHGQAPSYEQYF. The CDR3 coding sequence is TGTGCCTGGAGCCATGGACAGGCTCCCTCCTACGAGCAGTACTTC.

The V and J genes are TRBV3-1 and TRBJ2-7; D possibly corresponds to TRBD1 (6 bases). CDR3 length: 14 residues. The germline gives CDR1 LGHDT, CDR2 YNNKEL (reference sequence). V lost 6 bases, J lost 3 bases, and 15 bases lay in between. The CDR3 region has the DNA TGTGCCAGCAGTCCAGGGGTCCCCTTCTACGAGCAGTACTTC. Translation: CASSPGVPFYEQYF.

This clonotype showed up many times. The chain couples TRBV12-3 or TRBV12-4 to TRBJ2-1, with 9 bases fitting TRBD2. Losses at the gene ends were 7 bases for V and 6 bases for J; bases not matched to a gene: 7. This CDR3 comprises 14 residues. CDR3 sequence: CASISGSRGNEQFF. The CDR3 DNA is TGTGCCAGCATTAGCGGGAGTCGGGGCAATGAGCAGTTCTTC.

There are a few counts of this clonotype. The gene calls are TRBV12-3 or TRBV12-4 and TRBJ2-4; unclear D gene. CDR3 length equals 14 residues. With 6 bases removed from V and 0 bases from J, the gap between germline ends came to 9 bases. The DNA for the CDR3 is TGTGCCAGCAGCCTCCCAGCAGCCAAAAACATTCAGTACTTC. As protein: CASSLPAAKNIQYF.

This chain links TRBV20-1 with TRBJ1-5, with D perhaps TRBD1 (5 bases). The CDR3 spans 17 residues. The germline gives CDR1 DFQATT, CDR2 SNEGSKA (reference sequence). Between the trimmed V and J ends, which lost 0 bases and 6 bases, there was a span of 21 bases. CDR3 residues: CSARDRGDLRISQPQHF. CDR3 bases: TGCAGTGCTAGAGATCGGGGGGACCTTAGGATCAGTCAGCCCCAGCATTTT.

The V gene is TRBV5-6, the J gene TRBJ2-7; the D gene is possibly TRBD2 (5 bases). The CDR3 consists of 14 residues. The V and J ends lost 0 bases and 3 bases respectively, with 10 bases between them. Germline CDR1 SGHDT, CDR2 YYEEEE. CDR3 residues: CASSLARDRYEQYF. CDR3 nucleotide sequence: TGTGCCAGCAGCTTGGCGAGGGATCGCTACGAGCAGTACTTC.